The 18 T cell receptor beta chains below all came from one sample that was sequenced in a study of blood T cell repertoires in COVID-19. Profiling relied on immunoSEQ multiplex PCR, and the TCRdb table lists in-frame clones only, not all of them. The profile covers about 14,000 clones, with less than 75% appearing a single time and less than 25% taken by the ten largest. The sample consisted of peripheral blood. These receptor sequences come from a boy aged 2 to 10 with active or convalescent COVID-19.

In DNA form, the CDR3 reads TGTGCCAGCACCCTAGCAACGGGGGTGAGGTATTTT. Protein sequence: CASTLATGVRYF. The V and J genes are TRBV7-9 and TRBJ2-3, with D possibly matching TRBD2 (6 bases). This CDR3 spans 12 amino acids. Per the germline V gene, CDR1 is SEHNR and CDR2 is FQNEAQ (reference sequence). V lost 7 bases and J 14 bases, leaving 19 bases between the germline ends.

The chain is built from TRBV6-5 and TRBJ2-1; D is possibly TRBD2 (6 bases). The V end lost 6 bases, the J end lost 9 bases, and 18 bases lay between the germline ends. The CDR3 consists of 14 residues. Germline CDR1 and CDR2: MNHEY and SVGAGI. CDR3 in DNA: TGTGCCAGCAGAGACCTAGGGGAGGTTTGTGAGCAGTTCTTC. This encodes CASRDLGEVCEQFF.

The table lists this clone with a count of one. This sequence joins TRBV5-1 and TRBJ2-1, with D tentatively TRBD2 (5 bases). Between the trimmed V and J ends, which lost 2 bases and 7 bases, there was a span of 10 bases. Per the germline V gene, CDR1 is SGHRS and CDR2 is YFSETQ. The CDR3 covers 13 residues. CDR3 loop: CASSFGLKNEQFF. The CDR3 DNA reads as TGCGCCAGCAGCTTCGGACTCAAGAATGAGCAGTTCTTC.

This chain links TRBV7-8 with TRBJ2-7, with 10 bases lining up with TRBD1. CDR1 SGHVS and CDR2 FQNEAQ come from the germline V gene. The V segment lost 5 bases and the J segment 10 bases; nucleotides outside the gene matches: 11. The length of the CDR3 is 14 residues. In DNA, the CDR3 is TGTGCCAGCAGCCCGACAGGGGGCGAACTAGTCCAGTACTTC. It yields the protein CASSPTGGELVQYF.

This sequence joins TRBV18 and TRBJ1-2; perhaps TRBD1 as D (6 bases). Deletions cut 4 bases from V and 3 bases from J, with 18 bases between. This CDR3 is built from 16 residues. CDR1 and CDR2 (germline): KGHSH, LQKENI. In DNA, the CDR3 is TGTGCCAGCTCACGAAGTAGGAACAGGGAAGACTATGGCTACACCTTC. This encodes CASSRSRNREDYGYTF.

J is TRBJ1-3 and V is TRBV9; tentative D call: TRBD1 (6 bases). CDR1 is SGDLS and CDR2 is YYNGEE in the germline V gene. This CDR3 is 16 amino acids long. V shed 4 bases and J shed 11 bases, with 25 bases lying between them. CDR3: CASSLAPRGLFGAIYF. The DNA for the CDR3 is TGTGCCAGCAGCCTAGCTCCCAGGGGTTTGTTTGGCGCCATATATTTT.

The genes are TRBV14 and TRBJ1-2; possibly TRBD1 for D (5 bases). Trimming took off 3 bases at V and 8 bases at J, with 19 bases between the two ends. The CDR3 is 15 residues long. Germline lookup yields CDR1 SGHDN and CDR2 FVKESK. CDR3 bases: TGTGCCAGCAGCCAGGGGGGACGGACCCCTATGGGCTACACCTTC. This codes for CASSQGGRTPMGYTF.

This chain joins TRBV29-1 and TRBJ2-7; D is possibly TRBD1 (5 bases). Trimming removed 1 base at V and 0 bases at J, with 16 bases between. The germline V gene encodes CDR1 SQVTM and CDR2 ANQGSEA. This CDR3 contains 16 residues. DNA of the CDR3: TGCAGCGTTGAAGGTGTTCAGGGTCTTGCCTCCTACGAGCAGTACTTC. It encodes CSVEGVQGLASYEQYF.

V gene TRBV30 combines with J gene TRBJ2-2, with 7 bases identical to TRBD2. V was pared by 3 bases and J by 1 base, with 8 bases of the junction left unmatched. The CDR3 spans 16 residues. Germline CDR1 GTSNPN, CDR2 SVGIG (reference sequence). The DNA for the CDR3 is TGTGCCTGGAGCCCTTGGGGGGGTCGGAACACCGGGGAGCTGTTTTTT. This encodes CAWSPWGGRNTGELFF.

The chain employs TRBV10-3 and TRBJ1-3; D may be TRBD1 (5 bases). The CDR3 has 14 amino acids. V was cut by 4 bases and J by 0 bases, with 7 bases left in between. Germline V CDR1 and CDR2: ENHRY, SYGVKD. This CDR3 is CAISATGSGNTIYF. CDR3 nucleotide sequence: TGTGCCATCAGTGCTACAGGCTCTGGAAACACCATATATTTT.

The chain carries TRBV12-3 or TRBV12-4 and TRBJ1-1; perhaps TRBD1 as D (6 bases). V lost 6 bases to trimming and J lost 6 bases, with 14 bases between them. This CDR3 comprises 13 residues. CDR3 DNA sequence: TGTGCCAGCAGCAGCAGGGGATGGGCTGAAGCTTTCTTT. It encodes CASSSRGWAEAFF.

The J gene is TRBJ2-5, the V gene TRBV3-1 (or the pseudogene TRBV3-2); 7 bases line up with TRBD2. The CDR3 runs 15 residues. Germline CDR1 reads LGHDT; CDR2 reads YNNKEL (reference sequence). Germline trimming cut 2 bases from V and 0 bases from J; bases unmatched to any gene: 3. The CDR3 DNA reads TGTGCCAGCAGCCAAAGAGCGGGGTACCAAGAGACCCAGTACTTC. Amino acids: CASSQRAGYQETQYF.

The chain joins TRBV19 to TRBJ2-3; D is ambiguous. CDR3 length: 16 residues. V was clipped by 3 bases and J by 1 base, with 14 bases between them. Germline loops: CDR1 LNHDA, CDR2 SQIVND (reference sequence). The CDR3 DNA sequence: TGTGCCAGTAGTATCGCCGATTCCACTGGCACAGATACGCAGTATTTT. Translating it yields CASSIADSTGTDTQYF.

The chain has TRBV11-2 and TRBJ2-7, with D tentatively TRBD1 (7 bases). The V and J ends lost 2 bases and 7 bases respectively, with 12 bases between them. The CDR3 extends over 13 amino acids. Germline values: CDR1 SGHAT, CDR2 FQNNGV. CDR3 sequence (DNA): TGTGCCAGCAGCTTATCAGGGGGGTGGGAGCAGTACGTC. The encoded protein is CASSLSGGWEQYV.

J is TRBJ2-1 and V is TRBV29-1; TRBD2 agrees at 9 bases. The CDR3 contains 14 residues. V shed 4 bases, J shed 1 base, and the junction held 2 bases outside the gene matches. The germline V gene encodes CDR1 SQVTM and CDR2 ANQGSEA. CDR3 amino acids: CSVAREGSYNEQFF. The CDR3 coding sequence is TGCAGCGTTGCGCGGGAGGGGTCCTACAATGAGCAGTTCTTC.

This chain joins TRBV28 and TRBJ1-3, with D tentatively TRBD1 (6 bases). CDR3 size: 15 residues. Germline assignment: CDR1 MDHEN and CDR2 SYDVKM. The V gene lost 6 bases and the J gene lost 4 bases, with 16 bases spanning the gap. CDR3 nucleotides: TGTGCCAGCAGACCAGGGGCTCTCGGGGGAAACACCATATATTTT. Protein: CASRPGALGGNTIYF.

Sample share makes this clone medium-sized. In the same sample, other DNA sequences code for this CDR3. The V and J genes are TRBV5-5 and TRBJ2-7; 11 bases match TRBD2. This CDR3 comprises 15 residues. J was trimmed by 4 bases and V by 3 bases; bases with no gene match: 6. Germline values: CDR1 SGHKS, CDR2 YYEKEE (reference sequence). The CDR3 loop is CASSSDPSGRYEQYF. Here the CDR3 DNA reads TGTGCCAGCAGCTCCGACCCTAGCGGGAGGTACGAGCAGTACTTC.

This clone is medium-sized within its sample. The genes are TRBV11-3 and TRBJ2-1; the match to TRBD2 covers 10 bases. Germline assignment: CDR1 SGHNT and CDR2 YENEEA. V lost 2 bases to trimming and J lost 6 bases; unmatched junction nucleotides: 10. CDR3 length equals 17 residues. CDR3 nucleotides: TGTGCCAGCAGCTTAACGACTAGCGGGTGGCCTTTCAATGAGCAGTTCTTC. It codes for CASSLTTSGWPFNEQFF.